A single T cell receptor (beta chain) is shown here with its context. Other DNA sequences in the sample encode the same CDR3. The data derive from a study of blood T cell repertoires in COVID-19. Trimming cost V 6 bases and J 1 base, with 4 bases left between them. From germline, CDR1 is MDHEN and CDR2 SYDVKM. The CDR3 covers 11 residues. Clones were sequenced by immunoSEQ multiplex PCR, and TCRdb holds only the in-frame ones, with some missing. Of about 190,000 clones in the sample, 82% were seen once. Input material: peripheral blood. The chain carries TRBV28 and TRBJ2-7; D is ambiguous. The clonotype was recovered from a woman in her fifties or sixties with COVID-19, enrolled during active disease. CDR3 DNA sequence: TGTGCCAGCAGCCGTTCCTACGAGCAGTACTTC. Encoded protein: CASSRSYEQYF.